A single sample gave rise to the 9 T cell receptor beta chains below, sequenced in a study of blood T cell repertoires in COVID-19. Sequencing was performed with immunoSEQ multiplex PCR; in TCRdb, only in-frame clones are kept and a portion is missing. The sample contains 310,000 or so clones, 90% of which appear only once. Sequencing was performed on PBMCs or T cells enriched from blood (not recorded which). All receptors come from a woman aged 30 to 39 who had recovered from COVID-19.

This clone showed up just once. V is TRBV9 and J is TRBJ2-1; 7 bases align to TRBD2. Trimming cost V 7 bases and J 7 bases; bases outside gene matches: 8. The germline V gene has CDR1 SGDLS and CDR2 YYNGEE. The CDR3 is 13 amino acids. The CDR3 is CASQGAGANEQFF. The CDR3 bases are TGTGCCAGCCAAGGGGCGGGAGCTAATGAGCAGTTCTTC.

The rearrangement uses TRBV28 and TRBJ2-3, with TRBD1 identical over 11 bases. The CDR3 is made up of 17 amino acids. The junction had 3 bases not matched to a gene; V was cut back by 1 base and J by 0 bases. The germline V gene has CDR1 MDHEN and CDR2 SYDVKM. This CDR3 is CASSLFGQGASTDTQYF. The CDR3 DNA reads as TGTGCCAGCAGTTTATTTGGACAGGGGGCTAGCACAGATACGCAGTATTTT.

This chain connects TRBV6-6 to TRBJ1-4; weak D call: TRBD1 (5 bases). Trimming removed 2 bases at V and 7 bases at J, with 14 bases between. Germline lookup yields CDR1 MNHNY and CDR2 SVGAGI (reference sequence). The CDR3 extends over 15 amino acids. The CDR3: CASSYGTGRGEKLFF. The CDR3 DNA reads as TGTGCCAGCAGTTACGGTACGGGGCGGGGTGAAAAACTGTTTTTT.

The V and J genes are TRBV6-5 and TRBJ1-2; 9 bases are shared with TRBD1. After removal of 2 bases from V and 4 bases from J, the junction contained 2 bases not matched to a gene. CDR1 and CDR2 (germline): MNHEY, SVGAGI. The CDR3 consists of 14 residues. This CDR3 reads CASSYTGGGYGYTF. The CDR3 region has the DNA TGTGCCAGCAGTTACACAGGGGGCGGCTATGGCTACACCTTC.

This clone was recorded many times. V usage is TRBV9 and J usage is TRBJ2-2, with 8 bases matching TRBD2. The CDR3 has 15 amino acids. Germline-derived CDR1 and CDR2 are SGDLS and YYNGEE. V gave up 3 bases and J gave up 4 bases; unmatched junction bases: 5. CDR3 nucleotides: TGTGCCAGCAGCGCAGCGGGAGATTTCACCGGGGAGCTGTTTTTT. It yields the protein CASSAAGDFTGELFF.

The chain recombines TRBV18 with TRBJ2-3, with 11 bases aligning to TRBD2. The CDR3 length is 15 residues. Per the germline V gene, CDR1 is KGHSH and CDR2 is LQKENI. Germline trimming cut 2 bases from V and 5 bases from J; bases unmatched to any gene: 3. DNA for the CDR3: TGTGCCAGCTCACCAGCTAGCGGGAGGATAGATACGCAGTATTTT. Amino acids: CASSPASGRIDTQYF.

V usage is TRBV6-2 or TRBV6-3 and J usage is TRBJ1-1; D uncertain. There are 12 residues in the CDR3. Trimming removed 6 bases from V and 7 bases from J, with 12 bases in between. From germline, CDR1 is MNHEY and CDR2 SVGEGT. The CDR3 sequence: CASSGWRDEAFF. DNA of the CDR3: TGTGCCAGCAGCGGGTGGAGAGATGAAGCTTTCTTT.

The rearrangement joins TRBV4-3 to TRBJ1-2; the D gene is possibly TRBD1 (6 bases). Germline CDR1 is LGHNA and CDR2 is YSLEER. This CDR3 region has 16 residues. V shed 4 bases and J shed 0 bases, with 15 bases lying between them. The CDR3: CASSRGTIGANYGYTF. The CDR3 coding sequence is TGCGCCAGCAGCCGGGGGACAATAGGGGCTAACTATGGCTACACCTTC.

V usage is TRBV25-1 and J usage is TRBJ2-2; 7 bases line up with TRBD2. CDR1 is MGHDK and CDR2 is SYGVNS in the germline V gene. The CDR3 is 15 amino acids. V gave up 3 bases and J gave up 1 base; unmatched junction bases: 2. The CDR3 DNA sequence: TGTGCCAGCAGTGAGCCTAGCGGGAACACCGGGGAGCTGTTTTTT. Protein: CASSEPSGNTGELFF.